Shown below are 21 T cell receptor beta chains from a single sample sequenced in a study of blood T cell repertoires in COVID-19. Produced via immunoSEQ multiplex PCR; TCRdb's table is partial and in-frame only. The data hold over 250,000 clones, with roughly 86% observed a single time. The specimen was PBMCs or T cells enriched from blood (not recorded which). These receptors were obtained from a woman aged 60-75 years who had recovered from COVID-19.

The chain uses TRBV7-2 and TRBJ1-2; D is ambiguous. V was shortened by 5 bases and J by 8 bases, with 15 bases between the two germline ends. The CDR3 covers 13 residues. The germline CDR1 and CDR2 sequences are SGHTA and FQGNSA. In DNA, the CDR3 is TGTGCCAGCAGCGCGGGAGCGGTGGTAGGCTACACCTTC. It specifies CASSAGAVVGYTF.

This clone was counted a single time. The chain joins TRBV9 to TRBJ2-3; 8 bases agree with TRBD2. V shed 4 bases and J 0 bases; nucleotides not matched to a gene: 7. Germline CDR1 and CDR2: SGDLS and YYNGEE. The CDR3 consists of 16 residues. The DNA of the CDR3 is TGTGCCAGCAGCCTCTTCGCGGGGGGTAGCACAGATACGCAGTATTTT. It specifies CASSLFAGGSTDTQYF. The full variable domain, its missing parts supplied by reference TRBV9 and TRBJ2-3, is DSGVTQTPKHLITATGQRVTLRCSPRSGDLSVYWYQQSLDQGLQFLIQYYNGEERAKGNILERFSAQQFPDLHSELNLSSLELGDSALYFCASSLFAGGSTDTQYFGPGTRLTVL.

The chain uses TRBV5-1 and TRBJ2-5; 12 bases fit TRBD2. In germline, CDR1 is SGHRS, CDR2 YFSETQ. Trimming removed 1 base from V and 4 bases from J; junction bases left unmatched: 2. This CDR3 region has 15 residues. The CDR3 region is CASSLSSGGAETQYF. CDR3 nucleotide sequence: TGCGCCAGCAGCTTGTCTAGCGGGGGGGCAGAGACCCAGTACTTC.

This sequence joins TRBV7-6 and TRBJ1-6; D gene unclear. Trimming shortened V by 3 bases and J by 0 bases, and 3 bases separated the two germline ends. CDR1 is SGHVS, CDR2 FNYEAQ, per germline. CDR3 size: 14 residues. CDR3 bases: TGTGCCAGCAGCTTCAACTCCTATAATTCACCCCTCCACTTT. It specifies CASSFNSYNSPLHF.

This clone was seen just once. The chain joins TRBV24-1 to TRBJ1-1; D gene unclear. The V gene's germline CDR1 is KGHDR and CDR2 SFDVKD. The V end lost 5 bases, the J end lost 3 bases, and 6 bases lay between the germline ends. The CDR3 is 12 amino acids. DNA of the CDR3: TGTGCCACCAGTGGGCATCACACTGAAGCTTTCTTT. Protein product: CATSGHHTEAFF.

The genes are TRBV3-1 (or the pseudogene TRBV3-2) and TRBJ2-5, with TRBD1 as a possible D gene (5 bases). The germline CDR1 and CDR2 sequences are LGHDT and YNNKEL (reference sequence). The CDR3 extends over 13 amino acids. Trimming left V 11 bases short and J 5 bases short, with 18 bases between. CDR3 amino acids: CASSSGFGETQYF. The CDR3 nucleotides are TGTGCCTCTTCTTCAGGGTTTGGGGAGACCCAGTACTTC.

This clone has only one observation. The chain uses TRBV13 and TRBJ1-2; D is uncertain. V lost 0 bases to trimming and J lost 5 bases, with 4 bases between them. This CDR3 has 12 amino acids. Germline assignment: CDR1 PRHDT and CDR2 FYEKMQ (reference sequence). The CDR3 sequence is CASSLGPYGYTF. CDR3 nucleotides: TGTGCCAGCAGCTTAGGTCCTTATGGCTACACCTTC.

V and J are TRBV3-1 (or the pseudogene TRBV3-2) and TRBJ2-7; D remains unclear. CDR1 and CDR2 from the germline V gene are LGHDT and YNNKEL (reference sequence). The CDR3 covers 13 residues. Trimming pared 1 base from V and 3 bases from J, leaving 7 bases between. Written as DNA, the CDR3 is TGTGCCAGCAGCCAAGCCGCAGGCTACGAGCAGTACTTC. Translated: CASSQAAGYEQYF.

About this clone itself: Other nucleotide sequences from this sample produce the same CDR3. This chain connects TRBV5-1 to TRBJ2-5; 7 positions agree with TRBD1. CDR3 size: 14 residues. The V segment lost 4 bases and the J segment 5 bases; nucleotides outside the gene matches: 8. The germline CDR1 and CDR2 sequences are SGHRS and YFSETQ. CDR3 amino acids: CASSLGQAEETQYF. The CDR3 DNA reads as TGCGCCAGCAGCCTCGGACAGGCAGAGGAGACCCAGTACTTC.

J is TRBJ2-7 and V is TRBV5-1, with 7 nucleotides matching TRBD1. Germline V gives CDR1 SGHRS, CDR2 YFSETQ. The CDR3 loop spans 13 amino acids. The J segment lost 7 bases and the V segment lost 9 bases, leaving 13 bases of the junction unmatched. CDR3 amino acids: CATSRTGSEEQYF. The CDR3 DNA sequence: TGCGCCACTAGCAGGACAGGATCGGAAGAGCAGTACTTC.

This sequence joins TRBV5-8 and TRBJ2-2, with 8 bases matching TRBD2. CDR1 SGHTS and CDR2 YDEGEE come from the germline V gene. Trimming took 1 base from V and 6 from J; bases not matched to a gene: 8. The CDR3 runs to 16 residues. This CDR3 is CASSLTRGGGSGELFF. The DNA of the CDR3 is TGTGCCAGCAGCTTGACCCGGGGGGGCGGTTCCGGGGAGCTGTTTTTT. Using reference TRBV5-8 and TRBJ2-2 for the parts outside the CDR3, the full variable domain is EAGVTQSPTHLIKTRGQQATLRCSPISGHTSVYWYQQALGLGLQFLLWYDEGEERNRGNFPPRFSGRQFPNYSSELNVNALELEDSALYLCASSLTRGGGSGELFFGEGSRLTVL.

This sequence joins TRBV3-1 (or the pseudogene TRBV3-2) and TRBJ1-5, with 8 bases that match TRBD1. The length of the CDR3 is 15 residues. V lost 3 bases to trimming and J lost 2 bases; unmatched junction nucleotides: 3. Germline CDR1 reads LGHDT; CDR2 reads YNNKEL (reference sequence). The CDR3 here is CASSQGTGGNQPQHF. For the CDR3, the DNA is TGTGCCAGCAGCCAGGGGACAGGAGGCAATCAGCCCCAGCATTTT.

This clone occurred once. The rearrangement joins TRBV28 to TRBJ2-1; 12 nucleotides agree with TRBD2. Germline CDR1 is MDHEN and CDR2 is SYDVKM. This CDR3 has 15 amino acids. The junction had 4 bases not matched to a gene; V was cut back by 4 bases and J by 6 bases. DNA for the CDR3: TGTGCCAGCAGTTCACTAGCGGGGGGAATCAATGAGCAGTTCTTC. It yields the protein CASSSLAGGINEQFF.

The chain joins TRBV27 to TRBJ2-2; 10 bases align to TRBD2. The trim removed 3 bases at V and 4 bases at J, leaving 2 bases unmatched. The CDR3 extends over 15 amino acids. CDR1 and CDR2 (germline): MNHEY, SMNVEV (reference sequence). The CDR3 coding sequence is TGTGCCAGCAGTTTCTCTAGCGGGGGCACCGGGGAGCTGTTTTTT. It yields the protein CASSFSSGGTGELFF.

CDR3 in DNA: TGCGCCAGCAGTTATACCGGGACAGTCGACACCGGGGAGCTGTTTTTT. This gives the protein CASSYTGTVDTGELFF. The gene calls are TRBV5-1 and TRBJ2-2; 7 bases line up with TRBD1. In germline, CDR1 is SGHRS, CDR2 YFSETQ. The CDR3 extends over 16 amino acids. J gave up 3 bases and V 5 bases, and 10 bases lay outside the gene matches.

The chain joins TRBV3-1 (or the pseudogene TRBV3-2) to TRBJ1-1; D is perhaps TRBD1 (5 bases). Germline assignment: CDR1 LGHDT and CDR2 YNNKEL (reference sequence). The V end lost 4 bases, the J end lost 4 bases, and 13 bases lay between the germline ends. The CDR3 loop spans 14 amino acids. The CDR3 loop is CASSPLGHPTEAFF. Written as DNA, the CDR3 is TGTGCCAGCAGCCCCCTAGGACACCCCACTGAAGCTTTCTTT.

The chain uses TRBV4-1 and TRBJ1-2, with a tentative D call TRBD1 (6 bases). Trimming shortened V by 2 bases and J by 4 bases, and 11 bases separated the two germline ends. The CDR3 totals 14 residues. Germline V gene sequence: CDR1 MGHRA, CDR2 YSYEKL. CDR3 in amino acids: CASSQRDIGYGYTF. The CDR3 bases are TGCGCCAGCAGCCAACGGGACATTGGCTATGGCTACACCTTC.

The chain employs TRBV10-3 and TRBJ2-5, with D perhaps matching TRBD1 (6 bases). Germline V lookup: CDR1 ENHRY, CDR2 SYGVKD. The CDR3 covers 13 residues. V lost 4 bases, J lost 5 bases, and 11 bases lay in between. The CDR3 DNA follows: TGTGCCATCAGTGGGGTGCAGGGGGAGACCCAGTACTTC. Its protein is CAISGVQGETQYF.

V usage is TRBV5-1 and J usage is TRBJ2-1, with D perhaps TRBD2 (6 bases). V lost 4 bases and J lost 7, with 12 bases in between. This CDR3 region has 13 residues. The V gene's germline CDR1 is SGHRS and CDR2 YFSETQ. CDR3 sequence: CASSPWRDNEQFF. Here the CDR3 DNA reads TGCGCCAGCAGCCCCTGGCGGGATAATGAGCAGTTCTTC.

V gene TRBV5-8 combines with J gene TRBJ1-1, with 8 bases identical to TRBD1. This CDR3 comprises 15 residues. Germline assignment: CDR1 SGHTS and CDR2 YDEGEE. The trim removed 6 bases at V and 8 bases at J, leaving 15 bases unmatched. The CDR3: CASTTGTGFHWEAFF. CDR3 coding DNA: TGTGCCAGCACGACCGGGACAGGTTTCCACTGGGAAGCTTTCTTT. The full variable domain, rest sourced from reference TRBV5-8 and TRBJ1-1, is EAGVTQSPTHLIKTRGQQATLRCSPISGHTSVYWYQQALGLGLQFLLWYDEGEERNRGNFPPRFSGRQFPNYSSELNVNALELEDSALYLCASTTGTGFHWEAFFGQGTRLTVV.

The genes are TRBV5-1 and TRBJ1-5, with a possible D match to TRBD1 (5 bases). The CDR3 is 15 amino acids. With 7 bases removed from V and 3 bases from J, the gap between germline ends came to 17 bases. The germline V gene has CDR1 SGHRS and CDR2 YFSETQ. The CDR3 DNA sequence: TGCGCCAGCCCTCCGGCGGGGGGGATCAATCAGCCCCAGCATTTT. Its protein is CASPPAGGINQPQHF.